The T cell receptor (beta chain) under discussion was sequenced for a study of shared clonotypes between healthy human individuals. This CDR3 is built from 19 residues. Germline CDR1 reads SGHTS; CDR2 reads YDEGEE. V was pared by 5 bases and J by 4 bases, with 24 bases of the junction left unmatched. The deep-level immunoSEQ assay was used. Data came from immunoSEQ multiplex PCR; TCRdb stores just in-frame clones and leaves some out. Here the sample spans hundreds of thousands of clones, 87% being singletons. This TCR derives from a man younger than 30 in good health. The chain has TRBV5-8 and TRBJ2-7; 7 bases match TRBD1. Sequenced input: memory CD8+ T cells sorted from blood. This sample's subset: CD45RO+ cells pooled with CCR7-negative TemRA cells. The CDR3 sequence is CASSTSGTDPVSPRYEQYF. In DNA form, the CDR3 reads TGTGCCAGCAGTACTTCCGGGACAGACCCCGTTTCACCAAGATACGAGCAGTACTTC.